This is a list of T cell receptor beta chains from one sample in a study of tumor-infiltrating lymphocytes in primary liver carcinoma. TCRdb re-called the multiplex PCR reads with MiXCR, one entry per CDR3 protein. The data contain fewer than 75,000 distinct CDR3 sequences, about two thirds of them singletons. Sequencing used liver tumor tissue from sampling region 2. These TCRs come from a man aged 35 to 55 with primary liver carcinoma and hepatitis B virus infection. Both conserved end residues are part of each CDR3. A D gene is named only where the DNA matches it firmly. Where a row states a size, it is once, few, many or the class of an expanded clone; other rows omit it.

J: TRBJ2-5; D: NA; size: NA; V: TRBV18; CDR3: CASSPPSSKGSETQYF; DNA: TGTGCCAGCTCACCACCGAGTAGTAAGGGGTCGGAGACCCAGTACTTC
J: TRBJ2-1; D: TRBD2; size: NA; V: TRBV4-1; CDR3: CASSQGRGRGSYNEQFF; DNA: TGCGCCAGCAGCCAAGGGAGAGGGAGGGGCTCCTACAATGAGCAGTTCTTC
J: TRBJ2-2; D: NA; size: NA; V: TRBV12-3/TRBV12-4; CDR3: CASVLLVAGGLFF; DNA: TGTGCCAGCGTCCTGCTAGTGGCCGGGGGGCTGTTTTTT
J: TRBJ2-1; D: NA; size: few; V: TRBV29-1; CDR3: CSARRSEQFF; DNA: TGCAGCGCACGACGTAGTGAGCAGTTCTTC
J: TRBJ2-5; D: TRBD2; size: NA; V: TRBV7-8; CDR3: CASSPRLAALKTQYF; DNA: TGTGCCAGCAGCCCCCGACTAGCGGCACTAAAGACCCAGTACTTC
J: TRBJ2-5; D: NA; size: NA; V: TRBV29-1; CDR3: CSVEGTPEEIQYF; DNA: TGCAGCGTTGAAGGGACACCCGAAGAGATCCAGTACTTC
J: TRBJ1-2; D: NA; size: NA; V: TRBV19; CDR3: CASQPTVNYGYTF; DNA: TGTGCCAGTCAGCCGACAGTAAACTATGGCTACACCTTC
J: TRBJ1-1; D: NA; size: NA; V: TRBV5-4; CDR3: CANRIGLNTEAFF; DNA: TGTGCCAACAGAATAGGGTTGAACACTGAAGCTTTCTTT
J: TRBJ2-6; D: NA; size: few; V: TRBV18; CDR3: CASSPTSGANVLTF; DNA: TGTGCCAGCTCACCAACCTCTGGGGCCAACGTCCTGACTTTC
J: TRBJ2-3; D: NA; size: many; V: TRBV12-3/TRBV12-4; CDR3: CASSFSDTQYF; DNA: TGTGCCAGCAGTTTCTCAGATACGCAGTATTTT
J: TRBJ1-1; D: NA; size: NA; V: TRBV19; CDR3: CASSILLNTEAFF; DNA: TGTGCCAGTAGTATTCTGTTGAACACTGAAGCTTTCTTT
J: TRBJ2-7; D: NA; size: NA; V: TRBV11-2; CDR3: CASSLGGLADEQYF; DNA: TGTGCCAGCAGCTTAGGGGGACTTGCGGACGAGCAGTACTTC
J: TRBJ2-4; D: NA; size: NA; V: TRBV20-1; CDR3: CSAVYDAKNIQYF; DNA: TGCAGCGCAGTGTATGACGCCAAAAACATTCAATACTTC
J: TRBJ2-7; D: TRBD2; size: NA; V: TRBV23-1; CDR3: CASCLGLAGDYYEQYF; DNA: TGCGCCAGCTGTCTGGGACTAGCGGGAGACTACTACGAGCAGTACTTC
J: TRBJ2-1; D: NA; size: NA; V: TRBV4-2; CDR3: CASSQGLLVGGEQFF; DNA: TGTGCCAGCAGCCAAGGTCTACTAGTGGGGGGTGAGCAGTTCTTC
J: TRBJ2-7; D: TRBD1; size: NA; V: TRBV6-5; CDR3: CASSQGEPYEQYF; DNA: TGTGCCAGCTCCCAGGGGGAACCCTACGAGCAGTACTTC
J: TRBJ2-2; D: NA; size: NA; V: TRBV11-2; CDR3: CASSFAGPKAGELFF; DNA: TGTGCCAGCAGCTTTGCGGGACCGAAGGCCGGGGAGCTGTTTTTT
J: TRBJ2-7; D: NA; size: NA; V: TRBV4-3; CDR3: CTSSQGYRSSYEQYF; DNA: TGCACCAGTAGCCAAGGATACAGGAGCTCCTACGAGCAGTACTTC
J: TRBJ1-5; D: NA; size: many; V: TRBV6-1; CDR3: CASSEEEDQPQHF; DNA: TGTGCCAGCAGTGAGGAGGAGGATCAGCCCCAGCATTTT
J: TRBJ2-5; D: TRBD2; size: medium-sized; V: TRBV11-2; CDR3: CASSLGGGDQETQYF; DNA: TGTGCCAGCAGCTTAGGTGGGGGGGACCAAGAGACCCAGTACTTC
J: TRBJ1-5; D: NA; size: many; V: TRBV6-2/TRBV6-3; CDR3: CASRNDRIHQPQHF; DNA: TGTGCCAGCAGAAATGACAGGATTCACCAGCCCCAGCATTTT
J: TRBJ2-7; D: TRBD2; size: NA; V: TRBV6-1; CDR3: CASSAGLVGYEQYF; DNA: TGTGCCAGTAGTGCAGGACTAGTGGGCTACGAGCAGTACTTC
J: TRBJ2-7; D: NA; size: many; V: TRBV4-3; CDR3: CASSQGGGEQYF; DNA: TGCGCCAGCAGCCAGGGAGGGGGAGAGCAGTACTTC
J: TRBJ1-3; D: NA; size: NA; V: TRBV4-1; CDR3: CASSQDLGDAIYF; DNA: TGCGCCAGTAGCCAAGATCTCGGAGACGCCATATATTTT
J: TRBJ2-6; D: NA; size: NA; V: TRBV9; CDR3: CASTPGGAGADVLTF; DNA: TGTGCCAGCACACCCGGCGGGGCTGGGGCCGACGTCCTGACTTTC
J: TRBJ2-7; D: NA; size: few; V: TRBV12-3/TRBV12-4; CDR3: CASRFGHGANYEQYF; DNA: TGTGCCAGCAGATTTGGACATGGGGCGAACTACGAGCAGTACTTC
J: TRBJ1-1; D: TRBD1; size: NA; V: TRBV29-1; CDR3: CSVCPRGRNAEAFF; DNA: TGCAGCGTGTGTCCCAGGGGGCGGAACGCTGAAGCTTTCTTT
J: TRBJ2-7; D: TRBD2; size: NA; V: TRBV28; CDR3: CASTKGEGTVHEQYF; DNA: TGTGCCAGCACCAAAGGGGAGGGAACTGTGCACGAGCAATATTTC
J: TRBJ2-3; D: NA; size: NA; V: TRBV4-2; CDR3: CASSQETAPRVDTHYF; DNA: TGTGCCAGCAGCCAGGAGACCGCTCCCCGGGTCGATACGCATTATTTT
J: TRBJ2-3; D: NA; size: NA; V: TRBV11-2; CDR3: CASNPAGAGTQYF; DNA: TGTGCCAGCAACCCGGCTGGTGCTGGTACGCAGTATTTT
J: TRBJ2-5; D: NA; size: NA; V: TRBV14; CDR3: CGSNRAGGQETQYF; DNA: TGTGGCAGCAACCGAGCCGGGGGCCAAGAGACCCAGTACTTC
J: TRBJ1-6; D: TRBD1; size: NA; V: TRBV6-6; CDR3: CANTLSGTGHHNSPLHF; DNA: TGTGCCAACACTCTATCCGGGACAGGCCATCATAATTCACCCCTCCACTTT
J: TRBJ1-2; D: NA; size: once; V: TRBV7-9; CDR3: CVSNPEGRLSQYGYTF; DNA: TGTGTCAGCAACCCCGAGGGCAGGCTGTCCCAATATGGCTACACCTTC
J: TRBJ2-1; D: NA; size: once; V: TRBV5-6; CDR3: CANSLGAYSYNEQFF; DNA: TGTGCCAACAGCTTGGGAGCGTACTCCTACAATGAGCAGTTCTTC
J: TRBJ2-5; D: TRBD2; size: NA; V: TRBV28; CDR3: CASSLGTSDRATQYF; DNA: TGTGCCAGCAGTTTGGGGACTAGCGATCGAGCGACCCAGTACTTC
J: TRBJ2-7; D: NA; size: NA; V: TRBV4-2; CDR3: CASSQSPAKPLYEQYF; DNA: TGTGCCAGCAGCCAATCCCCAGCGAAGCCACTTTACGAGCAGTACTTC
J: TRBJ2-1; D: TRBD2; size: many; V: TRBV7-9; CDR3: CASSLRLAGEVEGNEQFF; DNA: TGTGCCAGCAGCTTACGTCTAGCGGGAGAGGTAGAAGGCAATGAGCAGTTCTTC
J: TRBJ2-2; D: NA; size: NA; V: TRBV12-3/TRBV12-4; CDR3: CASSLPMWGLANTGELFF; DNA: TGTGCCAGCAGCCTCCCCATGTGGGGCTTAGCGAACACCGGGGAGCTGTTTTTT
J: TRBJ2-7; D: NA; size: NA; V: TRBV6-5; CDR3: CANPSGTGFNEQYF; DNA: TGTGCCAACCCCTCCGGGACCGGGTTTAACGAGCAGTACTTC
J: TRBJ2-7; D: TRBD2; size: many; V: TRBV28; CDR3: CASSVLSPGSGRPYGHEQYF; DNA: TGTGCCAGCAGTGTCCTCTCCCCTGGTAGCGGGAGGCCATACGGCCACGAGCAGTACTTC
J: TRBJ2-7; D: NA; size: NA; V: TRBV5-6; CDR3: CASSLATGFWRYF; DNA: TGTGCCAGCAGCCTGGCAACCGGGTTTTGGCGGTACTTC
J: TRBJ2-1; D: NA; size: many; V: TRBV11-2; CDR3: CASSSELYNEQFF; DNA: TGTGCCAGCAGCTCAGAATTATACAATGAGCAGTTCTTC